The sequence of this TCR beta chain was determined in a study of beta chain features in type 1 diabetes. The length of the CDR3 is 11 residues. Per germline, CDR1 SGHTA and CDR2 FQGNSA. Every isolated RNA sample was fully reverse transcribed, so sequencing captured expressed TCRB transcripts. Assay: immunoSEQ multiplex PCR; the TCRdb copy retains only in-frame clones and omits some. Here the sample spans roughly 24,000 clones, about 69% being singletons. Overall study results and limits: Moderate yet significant TCRB CDR3 shortening was seen in Type 1 diabetes patients in all four CD4+ subsets.

Central memory, naive, regulatory and stem cell-like memory CD4+ cells were sorted by CD45RO/CCR7/CD25/CD127/CD95/CD27. Without exception, sorted populations had purity beyond 98%. This clone was counted a single time. No antigen is known for it. One end of the junction does not line up with germline, which may come from a read error. The sequencing sample was made of Tregs from blood. The chain links TRBV7-2 to TRBJ2-1, with 12 bases identical to TRBD2. This clonotype originated in a man between 18 and 35 years old with type 1 diabetes. The CDR3 region has the DNA TGTGCCAGCAGCAAGACTAGCGGGGGTATCTTC. Its protein is CASSKTSGGIF.